These 17 T cell receptor beta chains came from one sample sequenced in a study of preoperative IRX-2 immunotherapy in early breast cancer. This table comes from immunoSEQ multiplex PCR, and its TCRdb copy is limited to in-frame clones, with some not included. The sample gives over 60,000 clones, roughly 94% of which show up once; 1.5% to 2% is in the top ten. Documented treatment: preoperative locoregional IRX-2 cytokine immunotherapy. The sample here was taken from a patient treated with IRX-2 immunotherapy. The receptors here all came from a human donor with breast cancer.

This chain uses TRBV4-1 with TRBJ1-5; possibly TRBD1 for D (5 bases). CDR3 length equals 18 residues. V gave up 1 base and J gave up 5 bases, with 21 bases separating them. In germline, CDR1 is MGHRA, CDR2 YSYEKL. CDR3 in DNA: TGCGCCAGCAGCCAAGGCGGGACGTTACCAGGCGGGTATCAGCCCCAGCATTTT. Translation: CASSQGGTLPGGYQPQHF.

In this sample, this clone turned up once. The rearrangement links TRBV5-3 to TRBJ2-7, with a tentative D call TRBD2 (5 bases). TRBV5-3 is assigned to the ORF class and has an uncertain function. The CDR3 has 12 amino acids. V dropped 4 bases and J dropped 6 bases, with 11 bases sitting between them. CDR3 region: CARSLAGPEQYF. CDR3 bases: TGTGCCAGAAGCCTAGCCGGGCCCGAGCAGTACTTC.

For the CDR3, the DNA is TGTGCCAGCACGAGTAGCACAGATACGCAGTATTTT. This sequence encodes CASTSSTDTQYF. The chain joins TRBV28 to TRBJ2-3; D call uncertain. Between the trimmed V and J ends, which lost 7 bases and 0 bases, there was a span of 5 bases. Germline loops: CDR1 MDHEN, CDR2 SYDVKM. This CDR3 region has 12 residues.

The V call is TRBV9, the J call TRBJ2-3, with 12 nucleotides matching TRBD2. This CDR3 region has 16 residues. Per the germline V gene, CDR1 is SGDLS and CDR2 is YYNGEE. Unmatched junction bases numbered 4, after V lost 3 bases and J lost 2 bases. The CDR3: CASSATSGRHTDTQYF. The CDR3, as DNA: TGTGCCAGCAGCGCAACTAGCGGGAGGCACACAGATACGCAGTATTTT.

The V gene is TRBV19, the J gene TRBJ1-5; 9 bases agree with TRBD1. The J segment lost 4 bases and the V segment lost 7 bases, leaving 2 bases of the junction unmatched. The germline V gene has CDR1 LNHDA and CDR2 SQIVND (reference sequence). The CDR3 extends over 13 amino acids. The DNA for the CDR3 is TGTGCCAGTACCGGGACAGGGAATCAGCCCCAGCATTTT. Residues: CASTGTGNQPQHF.

The J gene is TRBJ2-4, the V gene TRBV5-1, with 11 bases matching TRBD2. This CDR3 has 16 residues. Germline lookup yields CDR1 SGHRS and CDR2 YFSETQ. The V gene end was trimmed by 2 bases and the J gene end by 8 bases; junction bases not matched to a gene: 9. The CDR3 coding sequence is TGCGCCAGCAGCTTACGCCGACTAGCGGGACCAGACATTCAGTACTTC. This translates into CASSLRRLAGPDIQYF.

The sample holds one count of this clone. The genes are TRBV15 and TRBJ2-5; D tentatively fits TRBD1 or TRBD2 (5 bases each). Germline V lookup: CDR1 LNHNV, CDR2 YYDKDF (reference sequence). V dropped 1 base and J dropped 2 bases, with 14 bases sitting between them. The CDR3 has 16 amino acids. The CDR3 loop reads CATSRGRGDLQETQYF. DNA for the CDR3: TGTGCCACCAGCAGAGGAAGAGGGGACCTACAAGAGACCCAGTACTTC.

This clone appeared once. This chain uses TRBV7-9 with TRBJ1-2; D remains unclear. This CDR3 contains 15 residues. Germline V gene sequence: CDR1 SEHNR, CDR2 FQNEAQ (reference sequence). V shed 5 bases and J shed 4 bases, with 17 bases lying between them. CDR3 amino acids: CASSPPTSWAYGYTF. Here the CDR3 DNA reads TGTGCCAGCAGCCCCCCCACCTCCTGGGCCTATGGCTACACCTTC.

This rearrangement joins TRBV10-3 to TRBJ2-3; D gene ambiguous. Germline CDR1 and CDR2: ENHRY and SYGVKD. This CDR3 has 11 amino acids. Trimming shortened V by 5 bases and J by 6 bases, and 6 bases separated the two germline ends. This CDR3 is CAISLEDTQYF. Written as DNA, the CDR3 is TGTGCCATCAGTCTGGAGGATACGCAGTATTTT.

The V gene is TRBV10-3, the J gene TRBJ2-3; TRBD2 might be the D (5 bases). Trimming cost V 7 bases and J 1 base, with 12 bases left between them. CDR1 ENHRY and CDR2 SYGVKD come from the germline V gene. The CDR3 extends over 14 amino acids. The CDR3 protein is CAINLGVGTDTQYF. The CDR3, as DNA: TGTGCCATCAATCTGGGAGTAGGCACAGATACGCAGTATTTT.

The J gene is TRBJ2-1, the V gene TRBV4-1; D is perhaps TRBD1 or TRBD2 (5 bases each). The V and J ends lost 2 bases and 8 bases respectively, with 16 bases between them. There are 15 residues in the CDR3. CDR1 MGHRA and CDR2 YSYEKL come from the germline V gene. CDR3 amino acids: CASSQLAGALYEQFF. CDR3 coding DNA: TGCGCCAGCAGCCAACTGGCCGGGGCGCTTTATGAGCAGTTCTTC.

In this sample, this clone turned up a few times. V usage is TRBV7-2 and J usage is TRBJ1-1, with D perhaps matching TRBD1 (5 bases). The V end lost 2 bases, the J end lost 5 bases, and 15 bases lay between the germline ends. Germline V gives CDR1 SGHTA, CDR2 FQGNSA. The CDR3 is 15 amino acids. CDR3 sequence (DNA): TGTGCCAGCAGCTTATTAGCCTCCTCAGGGACTGAAGCTTTCTTT. This encodes CASSLLASSGTEAFF. Complete variable domain (other parts from reference TRBV7-2 and TRBJ1-1): GAGVSQSPSNKVTEKGKDVELRCDPISGHTALYWYRQSLGQGLEFLIYFQGNSAPDKSGLPSDRFSAERTGGSVSTLTIQRTQQEDSAVYLCASSLLASSGTEAFFGQGTRLTVV.

This clone has just one count. J is TRBJ2-2 and V is TRBV7-9; a weak D match, TRBD1 (6 bases). The germline CDR1 and CDR2 sequences are SEHNR and FQNEAQ (reference sequence). V was pared by 5 bases and J by 1 base, with 8 bases between. The CDR3 covers 14 residues. The CDR3 nucleotides read TGTGCCAGCAGCAAACAGGGGAACACCGGGGAGCTGTTTTTT. It codes for CASSKQGNTGELFF.

This sequence joins TRBV19 and TRBJ1-2; TRBD1 matches 7 bases. Trimming removed 6 bases from V and 3 bases from J; junction bases left unmatched: 10. The CDR3 loop spans 15 amino acids. The germline V gene has CDR1 LNHDA and CDR2 SQIVND (reference sequence). The chain's CDR3 is CASSVTGVPYYGYTF. CDR3 DNA: TGTGCCAGTAGCGTAACAGGGGTCCCTTACTATGGCTACACCTTC. The whole variable domain, filled in from reference TRBV19 and TRBJ1-2, reads DGGITQSPKYLFRKEGQNVTLSCEQNLNHDAMYWYRQDPGQGLRLIYYSQIVNDFQKGDIAEGYSVSREKKESFPLTVTSAQKNPTAFYLCASSVTGVPYYGYTFGSGTRLTVV.

V is TRBV5-4 and J is TRBJ1-2, with TRBD1 matching over 7 bases. With 4 bases clipped from V and 5 bases from J, the junction kept 8 bases outside the gene matches. The CDR3 sequence is 14 residues long. Germline loops: CDR1 SGHNT, CDR2 YYREEE (reference sequence). In DNA, the CDR3 is TGTGCCAGCAGCGGAGGACAGGCAATTTATGGCTACACCTTC. Its protein product is CASSGGQAIYGYTF.

The J gene is TRBJ2-5, the V gene TRBV28; no firm D call. The length of the CDR3 is 12 residues. V gave up 1 base and J gave up 2 bases, with 2 bases separating them. The germline V gene has CDR1 MDHEN and CDR2 SYDVKM. The CDR3: CASSLSQETQYF. CDR3 nucleotides: TGTGCCAGCAGTTTATCACAAGAGACCCAGTACTTC. Supplemented by reference TRBV28 and TRBJ2-5, the full variable domain reads DVKVTQSSRYLVKRTGEKVFLECVQDMDHENMFWYRQDPGLGLRLIYFSYDVKMKEKGDIPEGYSVSREKKERFSLILESASTNQTSMYLCASSLSQETQYFGPGTRLLVL.

The chain is built from TRBV10-3 and TRBJ2-7; 8 bases align to TRBD1. There are 15 residues in the CDR3. Trimming took 4 bases from V and 6 from J; bases not matched to a gene: 11. Germline V CDR1 and CDR2: ENHRY, SYGVKD. The CDR3 DNA sequence: TGTGCCATCAGTGGCGGCGGGGCAGGGGGCATCGAGCAGTACTTC. Residues: CAISGGGAGGIEQYF.